This record concerns one T cell receptor beta chain sequence. Its target is not known. This specimen comes from a study of shared clonotypes between healthy human individuals. Study context: Three plates each covered CD4 naive and memory; CD8 naive two, CD8 memory one.

Naive CD8 isolation took CD45RO-negative cells positively selected for CCR7 and excluded terminally differentiated effector memory CD45RA+ cells. Nashville, Tennessee was home to all donors, each a Caucasian adult. V lost 0 bases and J lost 5, with 14 bases in between. Per the germline V gene, CDR1 is ENHRY and CDR2 is SYGVKD. The CDR3 has 16 residues. General study results and limits: Around 5% of naive CD4 clonotypes were common to a handful of donors.

Deep-level running was used for the assay. Sequencing was performed with immunoSEQ multiplex PCR; in TCRdb, only in-frame clones are kept and a portion is missing. The profile shows millions of clones, 90% to 95% of them singletons. The origin of this receptor is a man between 18 and 29 years old in good health. Some clones in this sample may be carry-over from other donors' samples. The specimen sequenced was naive CD8+ T cells from PBMCs. This chain uses TRBV10-3 with TRBJ2-1; D gene ambiguous. The CDR3 protein is CAISESSVPNDNEQFF. The CDR3, as DNA: TGTGCCATCAGTGAGTCGTCGGTCCCAAACGACAATGAGCAGTTCTTC.